This T cell receptor beta chain was retrieved from a study of PD-L1 blockade in urothelial cancer. As for the study in general: Males with bladder-origin urothelial cancer constituted about 85% of the roughly 29 patients.

The CDR3 covers 13 residues. From germline, CDR1 is MDHEN and CDR2 SYDVKM. The ends lost 6 bases at V and 15 bases at J; junction bases unmatched: 10. Study outcomes and limitations: Clonality of blood TCR below the median before treatment predicted better survival.

Produced via immunoSEQ multiplex PCR; TCRdb's table is partial and in-frame only. This table has over 65,000 clones, around four fifths appearing once. About this clone itself: Its antigen is still unknown.

Specimen: PBMCs, collected around atezolizumab (anti-PD-L1) treatment. The rearrangement links TRBV28 to TRBJ2-1; TRBD2 aligns across 11 bases. This sequence originates from a man in his 70s with urothelial cancer. CDR3 DNA: TGTGCCAGCAGCTTCGCTAGGACTAGCGGGCGGTTCTTC. Its translation is CASSFARTSGRFF.